Listed here is a single T cell receptor beta chain. Its antigen remains unidentified. These data come from a study of OX40 agonist ivuxolimab in advanced cancers. Points from the study as a whole: Dose levels from 0.1 to 3.0 mg/kg saw CD4+ and CD8+ blood T cells expand clonally by week 6. The investigators did not determine what antigen specificity the expanded peripheral T cells had. There were also nonresponders showing low normalized T-cell clonal expansion.

Exclusion applied to patients with autoimmune disease history or systemic immunosuppression. Method: immunoSEQ multiplex PCR; TCRdb's copy keeps in-frame clones and lacks some. The sample has 65,000 to 100,000 clones; less than 95% are singletons. Germline CDR1 and CDR2: KGHSH and LQKENI. V was cut by 5 bases and J by 0 bases, with 20 bases left in between. This CDR3 is built from 18 residues. The chain carries TRBV18 and TRBJ1-3; no definite D call. Sample: CD4+ or CD8+ T cells sorted from blood, taken in a trial of the OX40 agonist ivuxolimab. This TCR came from an adult with an advanced solid tumor such as melanoma, head and neck, liver or kidney cancer. The chain's CDR3 is CASSAGRSSAGSGNTIYF. In nucleotides, the CDR3 is TGTGCCAGCTCAGCCGGACGGAGCTCAGCGGGCTCTGGAAACACCATATATTTT.